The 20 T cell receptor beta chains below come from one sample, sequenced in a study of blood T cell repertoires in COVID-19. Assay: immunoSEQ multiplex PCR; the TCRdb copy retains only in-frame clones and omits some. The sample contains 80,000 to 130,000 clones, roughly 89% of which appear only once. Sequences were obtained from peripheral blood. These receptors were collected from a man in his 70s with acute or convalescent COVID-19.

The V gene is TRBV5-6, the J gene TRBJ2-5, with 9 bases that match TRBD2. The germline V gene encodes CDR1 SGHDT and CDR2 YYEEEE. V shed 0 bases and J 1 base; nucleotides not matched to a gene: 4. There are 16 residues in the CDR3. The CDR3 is CASSLGAGGPQETQYF. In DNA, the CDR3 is TGTGCCAGCAGCTTGGGTGCGGGGGGGCCCCAAGAGACCCAGTACTTC.

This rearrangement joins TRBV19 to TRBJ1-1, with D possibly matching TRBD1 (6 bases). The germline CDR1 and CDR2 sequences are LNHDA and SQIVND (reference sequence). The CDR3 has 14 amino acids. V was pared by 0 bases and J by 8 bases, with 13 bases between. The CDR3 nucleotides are TGTGCCAGTAGTATAGATCGGGGGGGCAGGGAAGCTTTCTTT. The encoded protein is CASSIDRGGREAFF.

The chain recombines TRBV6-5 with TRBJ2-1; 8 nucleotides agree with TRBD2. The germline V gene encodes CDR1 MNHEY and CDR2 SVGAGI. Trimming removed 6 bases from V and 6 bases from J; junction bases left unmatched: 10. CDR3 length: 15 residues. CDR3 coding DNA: TGTGCCAGCAGCCGCCTAGGGACTAGTGTCAATGAGCAGTTCTTC. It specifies CASSRLGTSVNEQFF.

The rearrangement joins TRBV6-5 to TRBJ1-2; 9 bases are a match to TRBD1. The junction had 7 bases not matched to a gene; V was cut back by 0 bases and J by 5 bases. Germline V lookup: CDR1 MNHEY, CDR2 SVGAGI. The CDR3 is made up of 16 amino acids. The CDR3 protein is CASSYSMGQGFYGYTF. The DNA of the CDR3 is TGTGCCAGCAGTTACTCGATGGGACAGGGTTTTTATGGCTACACCTTC.

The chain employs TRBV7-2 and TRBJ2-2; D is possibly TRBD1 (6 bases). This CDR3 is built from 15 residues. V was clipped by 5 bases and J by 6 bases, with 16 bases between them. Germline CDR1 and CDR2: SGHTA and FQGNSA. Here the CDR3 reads CASSVHRARPGELFF. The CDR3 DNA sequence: TGTGCCAGCAGCGTCCACAGGGCCAGACCCGGGGAGCTGTTTTTT. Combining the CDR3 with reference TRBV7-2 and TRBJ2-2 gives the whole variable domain GAGVSQSPSNKVTEKGKDVELRCDPISGHTALYWYRQSLGQGLEFLIYFQGNSAPDKSGLPSDRFSAERTGGSVSTLTIQRTQQEDSAVYLCASSVHRARPGELFFGEGSRLTVL.

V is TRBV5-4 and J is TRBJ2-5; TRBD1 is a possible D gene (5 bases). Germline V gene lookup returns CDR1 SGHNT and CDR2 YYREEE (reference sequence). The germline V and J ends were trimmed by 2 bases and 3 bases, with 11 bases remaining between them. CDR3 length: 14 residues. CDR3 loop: CASSFQGSEETQYF. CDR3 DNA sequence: TGTGCCAGCAGCTTCCAGGGCAGTGAAGAGACCCAGTACTTC.

CDR3 residues: CASSLSSRGTSFKQFF. The CDR3 DNA reads TGCGCCAGCAGCTTGTCTAGCCGGGGGACTAGCTTTAAGCAGTTCTTC. V and J are TRBV5-1 and TRBJ2-1; 9 nucleotides align to TRBD2. Germline CDR1 and CDR2: SGHRS and YFSETQ. The CDR3 has 16 residues. The V and J ends lost 1 base and 11 bases, in that order; junction bases with no gene match: 13.

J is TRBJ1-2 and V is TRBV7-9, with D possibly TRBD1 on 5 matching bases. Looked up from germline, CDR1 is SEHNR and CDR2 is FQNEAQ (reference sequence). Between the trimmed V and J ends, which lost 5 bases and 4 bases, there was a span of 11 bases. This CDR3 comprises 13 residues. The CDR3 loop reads CASSPTELYGYTF. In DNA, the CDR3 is TGTGCCAGCAGCCCGACAGAACTCTATGGCTACACCTTC.

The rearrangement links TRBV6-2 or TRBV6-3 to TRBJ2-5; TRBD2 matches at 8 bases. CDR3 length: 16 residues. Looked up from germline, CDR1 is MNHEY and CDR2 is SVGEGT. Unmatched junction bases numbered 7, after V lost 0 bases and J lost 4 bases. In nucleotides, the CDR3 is TGTGCCAGCAGTTACTCGCCACGGGGGGGCCTAGAGACCCAGTACTTC. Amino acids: CASSYSPRGGLETQYF.

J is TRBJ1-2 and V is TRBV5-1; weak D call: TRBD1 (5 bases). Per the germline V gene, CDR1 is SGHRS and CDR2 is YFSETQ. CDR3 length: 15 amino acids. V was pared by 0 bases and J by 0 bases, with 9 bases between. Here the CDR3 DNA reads TGCGCCAGCAGCTTGGCCGGGGGTACTAACTATGGCTACACCTTC. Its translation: CASSLAGGTNYGYTF.

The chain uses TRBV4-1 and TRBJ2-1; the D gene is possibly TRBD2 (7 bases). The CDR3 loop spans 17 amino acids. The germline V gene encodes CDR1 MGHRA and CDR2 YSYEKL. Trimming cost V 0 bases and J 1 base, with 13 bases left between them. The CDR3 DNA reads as TGCGCCAGCAGCCAAGATCGTGGGGGGGCTTCCTACAATGAGCAGTTCTTC. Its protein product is CASSQDRGGASYNEQFF.

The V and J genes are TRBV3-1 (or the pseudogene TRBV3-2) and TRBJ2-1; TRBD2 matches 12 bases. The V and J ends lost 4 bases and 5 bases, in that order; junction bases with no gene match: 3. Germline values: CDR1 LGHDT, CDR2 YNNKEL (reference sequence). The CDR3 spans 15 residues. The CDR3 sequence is CASSRRTSGNNEQFF. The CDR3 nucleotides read TGTGCCAGCAGCCGAAGGACTAGCGGGAACAATGAGCAGTTCTTC.

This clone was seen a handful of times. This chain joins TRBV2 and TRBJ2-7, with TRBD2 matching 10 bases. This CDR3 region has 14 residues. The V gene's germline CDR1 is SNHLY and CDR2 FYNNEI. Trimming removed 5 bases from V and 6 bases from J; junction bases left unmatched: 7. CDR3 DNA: TGTGCCAGCAGTACGACTAGCGGGTCGGTCGAGCAGTACTTC. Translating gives CASSTTSGSVEQYF.

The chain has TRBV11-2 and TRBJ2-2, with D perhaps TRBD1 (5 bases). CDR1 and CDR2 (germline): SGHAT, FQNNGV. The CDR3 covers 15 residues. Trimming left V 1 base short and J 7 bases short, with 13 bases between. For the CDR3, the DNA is TGTGCCAGCAGCTTAGTGCTCCAGGGCATCGGGGAGCTGTTTTTT. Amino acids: CASSLVLQGIGELFF.

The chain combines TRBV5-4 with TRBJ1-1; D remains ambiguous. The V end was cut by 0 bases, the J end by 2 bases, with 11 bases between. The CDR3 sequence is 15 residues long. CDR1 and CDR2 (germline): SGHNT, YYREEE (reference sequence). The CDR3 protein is CASSLEGGTNTEAFF. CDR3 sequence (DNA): TGTGCCAGCAGCTTGGAGGGAGGTACCAACACTGAAGCTTTCTTT.

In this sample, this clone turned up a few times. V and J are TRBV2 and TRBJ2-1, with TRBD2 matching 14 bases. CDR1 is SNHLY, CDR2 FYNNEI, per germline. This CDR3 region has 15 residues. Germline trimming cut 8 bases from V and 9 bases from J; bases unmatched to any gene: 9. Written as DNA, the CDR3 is TGTGCCAGCCAACCGACTAGCGGGGGGGCGGGTGAGCAGTTCTTC. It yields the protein CASQPTSGGAGEQFF.

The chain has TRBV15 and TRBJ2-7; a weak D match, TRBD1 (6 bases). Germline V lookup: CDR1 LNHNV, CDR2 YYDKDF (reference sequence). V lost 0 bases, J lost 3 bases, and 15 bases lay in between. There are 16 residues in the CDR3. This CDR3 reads CATSRDKTGLGYEQYF. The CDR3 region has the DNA TGTGCCACCAGCAGAGATAAAACAGGGCTTGGCTACGAGCAGTACTTC.

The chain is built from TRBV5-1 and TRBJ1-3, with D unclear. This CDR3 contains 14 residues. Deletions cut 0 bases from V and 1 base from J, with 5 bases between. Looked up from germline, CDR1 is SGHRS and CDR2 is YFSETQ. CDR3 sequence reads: CASSLGQSGNTIYF. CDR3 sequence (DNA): TGCGCCAGCAGCTTGGGTCAGTCTGGAAACACCATATATTTT.

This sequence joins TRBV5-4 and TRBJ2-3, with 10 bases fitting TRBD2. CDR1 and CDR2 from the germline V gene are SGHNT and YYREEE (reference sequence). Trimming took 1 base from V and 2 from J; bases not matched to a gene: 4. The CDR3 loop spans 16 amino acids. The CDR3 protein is CASSLWTSGYTDTQYF. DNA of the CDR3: TGTGCCAGCAGCTTGTGGACTAGCGGATACACAGATACGCAGTATTTT. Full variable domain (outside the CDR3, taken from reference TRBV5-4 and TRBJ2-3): ETGVTQSPTHLIKTRGQQVTLRCSSQSGHNTVSWYQQALGQGPQFIFQYYREEENGRGNFPPRFSGLQFPNYSSELNVNALELDDSALYLCASSLWTSGYTDTQYFGPGTRLTVL.

The CDR3 is CASRRARTDTQYF. Here the CDR3 DNA reads TGTGCCAGCCGTCGGGCAAGAACAGATACGCAGTATTTT. This chain links TRBV6-6 with TRBJ2-3; D is unclear. V lost 8 bases and J lost 3, with 12 bases in between. Germline CDR1 is MNHNY and CDR2 is SVGAGI (reference sequence). This CDR3 is built from 13 residues.